Listed here are 30 T cell receptor beta chains from one sample, sequenced in a study of Graves' ophthalmopathy and Graves' hyperthyroidism. RNA transcripts yielded amplified TCR beta CDR3 regions. HTBI-primed RT-PCR formed the first round, and a multiplex PCR formed the second. TCRdb fed the multiplex PCR reads into MiXCR, producing one record per CDR3 protein. The sample yields about 740,000 distinct CDR3 sequences, around 40% seen once. The sample was peripheral blood. The receptors shown here come from an adult man with Graves' ophthalmopathy.

Concerning this clonotype itself: Relative to the germline gene, one junction end is altered; a read error may explain this. This chain joins TRBV10-3 and TRBJ1-5; maybe TRBD1 (6 bases). CDR1 and CDR2 from the germline V gene are ENHRY and SYGVKD. This CDR3 has 18 amino acids. As DNA, the CDR3 is TGTGCCAGCAGTTACCAAACTTACAGGGCAGATAGCAATCAGCCCCAGCATTTT. Protein product: CASSYQTYRADSNQPQHF.

This rearrangement joins TRBV2 to TRBJ1-2; 8 bases are a match to TRBD1. V was pared by 4 bases and J by 4 bases, with 5 bases of the junction left unmatched. Germline V gene data show CDR1 as SNHLY and CDR2 as FYNNEI. This CDR3 comprises 14 residues. CDR3 region: CASSGTGQVYGYTF. The CDR3 nucleotides are TGTGCCAGCAGTGGGACAGGGCAAGTCTATGGCTACACCTTC.

Concerning this clonotype itself: Lacking the conserved final phenylalanine or tryptophan, this CDR3 likely reflects a read error. The chain employs TRBV18 and TRBJ1-5, with TRBD1 as a possible D gene (5 bases). Germline CDR1 KGHSH, CDR2 LQKENI. The CDR3 contains 16 residues. V gave up 8 bases and J gave up 4 bases, with 21 bases separating them. The CDR3 DNA is TGTGCCAGCATCCGACTCGGGGGGGTCAAGAATCAGCCCCAGCATCTT. Protein sequence: CASIRLGGVKNQPQHL.

The table lists this clonotype with a few counts. The chain recombines TRBV29-1 with TRBJ2-2; possibly TRBD1 for D (6 bases). Germline values: CDR1 SQVTM, CDR2 ANQGSEA. Between the trimmed V and J ends, which lost 6 bases and 2 bases, there was a span of 16 bases. The CDR3 contains 15 residues. The CDR3 sequence: CSVATGPRNTGELFF. The CDR3 DNA is TGCAGCGTGGCCACAGGGCCCAGAAACACCGGGGAGCTGTTTTTT.

Note on this clonotype: Relative to the germline gene, one junction end is altered; a read error may explain this. This rearrangement joins TRBV10-3 to TRBJ1-3, with D hard to call. The CDR3 is 9 residues long. The germline V gene has CDR1 ENHRY and CDR2 SYGVKD. The CDR3 reads CAISPTVYF. DNA for the CDR3: TGTGCCATCAGTCCCACCGTATATTTT.

This clonotype was seen a few times. This rearrangement joins TRBV14 to TRBJ1-1; D is undetermined. The CDR3 consists of 15 residues. The germline gives CDR1 SGHDN, CDR2 FVKESK. The V end lost 5 bases, the J end lost 2 bases, and 15 bases lay between the germline ends. The CDR3 nucleotides are TGTGCCAGCAGCATATGGCTTGAGGGTAACACTGAAGCTTTCTTT. Translated: CASSIWLEGNTEAFF.

This clonotype was observed a handful of times. The rearrangement uses TRBV19 and TRBJ2-2; TRBD1 matches at 8 bases. This CDR3 region has 14 residues. Germline V lookup: CDR1 LNHDA, CDR2 SQIVND (reference sequence). V shed 6 bases, J shed 6 bases, and the junction held 6 bases outside the gene matches. CDR3 DNA: TGTGCCAGTAGGCCGTCGACAGGGGCCGGGGAGCTGTTTTTT. This codes for CASRPSTGAGELFF.

This clonotype was observed many times. V is TRBV5-1 and J is TRBJ1-6, with 8 bases aligning to TRBD1. The V segment lost 4 bases and the J segment 7 bases; nucleotides outside the gene matches: 4. CDR1 SGHRS and CDR2 YFSETQ come from the germline V gene. This CDR3 comprises 14 residues. DNA of the CDR3: TGCGCCAGCAGCCAGGACAGGGAAAATTCACCCCTCCACTTT. It is translated as CASSQDRENSPLHF.

This clonotype was picked up many times. Relative to the germline gene, one junction end is altered; a read error may explain this. This rearrangement joins TRBV7-9 to TRBJ1-6; unclear D gene. This CDR3 has 15 amino acids. CDR1 and CDR2 (germline): SEHNR, FQNEAQ (reference sequence). The CDR3 DNA reads TGTGCCAGCAGCTTAAAGGCCAGTTATACTTCACCCCTCCACTTT. This codes for CASSLKASYTSPLHF.

Only one count was recorded for this clonotype. The chain is built from TRBV5-4 and TRBJ1-1; D gene unclear. The CDR3 contains 16 residues. Germline loops: CDR1 SGHNT, CDR2 YYREEE (reference sequence). Trimming pared 2 bases from V and 7 bases from J, leaving 21 bases between. The CDR3 DNA reads TGTGCCAGCAGCTTCCAAGTGATCGCGAACATGGATGAAGCTTTCTTT. Its translation: CASSFQVIANMDEAFF.

The J gene is TRBJ2-5, the V gene TRBV25-1, with TRBD2 matching over 10 bases. The CDR3 totals 15 residues. CDR1 is MGHDK and CDR2 is SYGVNS in the germline V gene. V was clipped by 2 bases and J by 5 bases; unmatched bases: 5. The CDR3 DNA reads TGTGCCAGCAGTGAAACTAGCGGGGCCAGGGAGACCCAGTACTTC. As protein: CASSETSGARETQYF.

Written as DNA, the CDR3 is TGCAGTGCTAGCCGGGACAGCGAACAAGAGACCCAGTACTTC. Protein: CSASRDSEQETQYF. The chain has TRBV20-1 and TRBJ2-5; 7 nucleotides align to TRBD1. This CDR3 region has 14 residues. The trim removed 3 bases at V and 2 bases at J, leaving 6 bases unmatched. CDR1 and CDR2 (germline): DFQATT, SNEGSKA (reference sequence).

This clonotype was picked up a small number of times. The V call is TRBV10-3, the J call TRBJ2-7; weak D call: TRBD1 (5 bases). This CDR3 contains 12 residues. The germline V gene encodes CDR1 ENHRY and CDR2 SYGVKD. Trimming took off 10 bases at V and 2 bases at J, with 12 bases between the two ends. In DNA form, the CDR3 reads TGTGCCAGCTGGACAACGGCCTACGAGCAGTACTTC. It codes for CASWTTAYEQYF.

J is TRBJ2-7 and V is TRBV7-9; 7 bases match TRBD2. The CDR3 is 14 residues long. CDR1 and CDR2 (germline): SEHNR, FQNEAQ (reference sequence). Trimming removed 1 base from V and 3 bases from J; junction bases left unmatched: 3. CDR3 DNA: TGTGCCAGCAGCTTAGGGGCTAGCGGCTACGAGCAGTACTTC. Encoded protein: CASSLGASGYEQYF.

The table lists this clonotype with many counts. V gene TRBV7-9 combines with J gene TRBJ2-5, with TRBD1 matching 11 bases. After removal of 5 bases from V and 5 bases from J, the junction contained 4 bases not matched to a gene. The CDR3 runs to 14 residues. Germline assignment: CDR1 SEHNR and CDR2 FQNEAQ (reference sequence). As DNA, the CDR3 is TGTGCCAGCAGCCGGACAGGGGGCATGGAGACCCAGTACTTC. This sequence encodes CASSRTGGMETQYF.

V is TRBV28 and J is TRBJ2-7, with D perhaps matching TRBD1 (6 bases). Germline-derived CDR1 and CDR2 are MDHEN and SYDVKM. The germline V and J ends were trimmed by 5 bases and 1 base, with 12 bases remaining between them. This CDR3 region has 14 residues. CDR3 sequence reads: CASSRQALSYEQYF. In DNA form, the CDR3 reads TGTGCCAGCAGTCGACAGGCCCTATCCTACGAGCAGTACTTC.

The V and J genes are TRBV9 and TRBJ1-1, with TRBD1 identical over 7 bases. V shed 6 bases, J shed 2 bases, and the junction held 13 bases outside the gene matches. The germline V gene encodes CDR1 SGDLS and CDR2 YYNGEE. This CDR3 is built from 16 residues. This CDR3 is CASTFTAKGANTEAFF. The CDR3, as DNA: TGTGCCAGCACTTTCACAGCAAAGGGGGCAAACACTGAAGCTTTCTTT.

Here the CDR3 reads CASSRSGNTETQYF. CDR3 coding DNA: TGTGCCAGCAGCAGATCAGGGAATACGGAGACCCAGTACTTC. The chain couples TRBV2 to TRBJ2-5; weak D call: TRBD1 (5 bases). Trimming removed 6 bases from V and 5 bases from J, with 16 bases in between. CDR3 size: 14 residues. In germline, CDR1 is SNHLY, CDR2 FYNNEI.

The chain is built from TRBV20-1 and TRBJ1-6, with 8 nucleotides matching TRBD1. Germline CDR1 and CDR2: DFQATT and SNEGSKA (reference sequence). J lost 4 bases, V lost 3 bases, and 11 bases had no gene match. The CDR3 loop spans 17 amino acids. DNA of the CDR3: TGCAGTGCTAGCCCCGGGGGACAGGCAGGATATAATTCACCCCTCCACTTT. Translated: CSASPGGQAGYNSPLHF.

This clonotype has ten or more counts. The chain has TRBV15 and TRBJ1-1; D ambiguous. This CDR3 is built from 13 residues. Trimming shortened V by 3 bases and J by 1 base, and 6 bases separated the two germline ends. Germline CDR1 LNHNV, CDR2 YYDKDF (reference sequence). DNA of the CDR3: TGTGCCACCAGCAGGAAGGGGAACACTGAAGCTTTCTTT. Protein product: CATSRKGNTEAFF.

This clonotype has a handful of counts. This chain uses TRBV11-2 with TRBJ2-5; no firm D call. The germline CDR1 and CDR2 sequences are SGHAT and FQNNGV. With 0 bases removed from V and 4 bases from J, the gap between germline ends came to 3 bases. The CDR3 covers 12 residues. The CDR3 reads CASSLEAETQYF. The CDR3, as DNA: TGTGCCAGCAGCTTAGAGGCAGAGACCCAGTACTTC.

In the case of this clonotype: The junction differs from germline at one of its ends, possibly a read error. The chain carries TRBV20-1 and TRBJ1-1; D not resolved. The CDR3 is 13 residues long. Germline CDR1 and CDR2: DFQATT and SNEGSKA (reference sequence). The CDR3 DNA reads TGCAGTGCTCTTAAATCATCGAACGCTGAAGCTTTCTTT. This codes for CSALKSSNAEAFF.

Regarding this clonotype: At one boundary the junction diverges from the germline segment, which might be a read error. This chain connects TRBV25-1 to TRBJ2-5; D is perhaps TRBD2 (6 bases). CDR1 and CDR2 from the germline V gene are MGHDK and SYGVNS. The CDR3 runs to 16 residues. The chain's CDR3 is CASSIARGISQETQCF. The CDR3 bases are TGTGCCAGCAGCATAGCCCGGGGGATCAGTCAAGAGACCCAGTGCTTC.

With respect to this clonotype: A read error is likely here: a far larger clone is one base away. The V gene is TRBV10-2, the J gene TRBJ2-7, with TRBD1 as a possible D gene (6 bases). Germline CDR1 WSHSY, CDR2 SAAADI. This CDR3 is built from 13 residues. The CDR3 DNA reads as TGCGCCGGCAGTCGAGGACAGTCCTACGAGCAGTACTTC. Amino acids: CAGSRGQSYEQYF.

The sample holds a few counts of this clonotype. The chain joins TRBV7-9 to TRBJ1-1; D is undetermined. Germline CDR1 is SEHNR and CDR2 is FQNEAQ (reference sequence). The V end was cut by 2 bases, the J end by 6 bases, with 4 bases between. The CDR3 contains 11 residues. The DNA for the CDR3 is TGTGCCAGCAGCTTAATCTCTGAAGCTTTCTTT. Its translation is CASSLISEAFF.

CDR3: CASRTANSPLHF. CDR3 sequence (DNA): TGTGCCAGCAGGACAGCGAATTCACCCCTCCACTTT. The V and J genes are TRBV12-3 or TRBV12-4 and TRBJ1-6; maybe TRBD1 (5 bases). The CDR3 loop spans 12 amino acids. The ends were cut back, 6 bases at V and 7 bases at J, with 7 bases in the middle.

The chain joins TRBV11-1 to TRBJ2-7; TRBD2 might be the D (6 bases). V lost 6 bases and J 2 bases, leaving 20 bases between the germline ends. The germline CDR1 and CDR2 sequences are SGHAT and FQDESV (reference sequence). The length of the CDR3 is 16 residues. CDR3 residues: CASSRWKRGIPYEQYF. The CDR3 DNA is TGTGCCAGCAGTCGTTGGAAACGGGGGATCCCCTACGAGCAGTACTTC.

This clonotype was counted a few times. V usage is TRBV5-1 and J usage is TRBJ1-5, with D possibly matching TRBD1 (6 bases). The CDR3 length is 16 residues. Trimming left V 4 bases short and J 6 bases short, with 20 bases between. CDR1 is SGHRS and CDR2 is YFSETQ in the germline V gene. The CDR3 here is CASSQDLAGVVQPQHF. The CDR3 DNA sequence: TGCGCCAGCAGCCAAGATTTGGCAGGGGTCGTTCAGCCCCAGCATTTT.

This clonotype was detected a few times. Germline is not matched at one junction end, which may reflect a read error. The chain is built from TRBV7-9 and TRBJ2-2; no reliable D call. CDR1 is SEHNR and CDR2 is FQNEAQ in the germline V gene (reference sequence). The CDR3 extends over 14 amino acids. The CDR3 loop is CASSPRPNTEELFF. CDR3 DNA: TGTGCCAGCAGCCCAAGACCGAACACCGAGGAGCTGTTTTTT. The full variable domain, rest sourced from reference TRBV7-9 and TRBJ2-2, is DTGVSQNPRHKITKRGQNVTFRCDPISEHNRLYWYRQTLGQGPEFLTYFQNEAQLEKSRLLSDRFSAERPKGSFSTLEIQRTEQGDSAMYLCASSPRPNTEELFFGEGSRLTVL.

This clonotype was recorded a few times. The chain is built from TRBV20-1 and TRBJ2-6, with D possibly being TRBD1 (6 bases). The CDR3 covers 18 residues. Trimming took off 2 bases at V and 0 bases at J, with 17 bases between the two ends. CDR1 and CDR2 (germline): DFQATT, SNEGSKA (reference sequence). Here the CDR3 reads CSARSGDPTHSGANVLTF. The CDR3 DNA is TGCAGTGCTAGATCAGGGGACCCAACCCACTCTGGGGCCAACGTCCTGACTTTC.